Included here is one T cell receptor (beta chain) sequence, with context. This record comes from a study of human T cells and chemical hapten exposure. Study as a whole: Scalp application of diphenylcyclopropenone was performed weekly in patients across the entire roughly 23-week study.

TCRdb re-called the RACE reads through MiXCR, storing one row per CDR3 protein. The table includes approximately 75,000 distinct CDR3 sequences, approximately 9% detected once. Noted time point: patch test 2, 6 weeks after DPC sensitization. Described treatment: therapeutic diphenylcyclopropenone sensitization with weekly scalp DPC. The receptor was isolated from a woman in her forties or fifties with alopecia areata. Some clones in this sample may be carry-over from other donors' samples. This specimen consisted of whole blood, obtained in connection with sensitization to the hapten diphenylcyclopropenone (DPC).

The CDR3 reads CSARGDTDTQYF. CDR3 bases: TGCAGTGCTAGAGGCGACACAGATACGCAGTATTTT. The V and J genes are TRBV20-1 and TRBJ2-3; no reliable D call. The CDR3 consists of 12 residues. Deletions cut 1 base from V and 2 bases from J, with 4 bases between. Per the germline V gene, CDR1 is DFQATT and CDR2 is SNEGSKA (reference sequence).